This TCR beta chain was recorded in a study of blood T cell repertoires in COVID-19. About the research overall: Collection of acute and convalescent COVID-19 samples took place in the United States, Italy and Spain. The analysed material was cDNA or gDNA that came from T cells, B-cell-depleted T cells, or PBMCs.

Here immunoSEQ multiplex PCR was the method, and the copy in TCRdb shows in-frame clones only, minus some. This sample has roughly 180,000 clones, with around four fifths found just once. Those enrolled in Seattle joined during active infection and were followed longitudinally afterward. The CDR3 spans 16 residues. Germline V gives CDR1 MGHDK, CDR2 SYGVNS. Trimming shortened V by 3 bases and J by 1 base, and 15 bases separated the two germline ends. The sample consisted of peripheral blood. The chain uses TRBV25-1 and TRBJ1-2, with D perhaps matching TRBD1 (6 bases). The sequence came from a woman between 35 and 50 years old with COVID-19, enrolled during active disease. As DNA, the CDR3 is TGTGCCAGCAGTGATCATATACTAGGGGGTAACTATGGCTACACCTTC. Translated: CASSDHILGGNYGYTF.